This T cell receptor beta chain was identified in a study of T cell clonality in common variable immunodeficiency. General study results and limits: Patient heterogeneity in the CVID cohort limited correlations between repertoire features and clinical complications. Common variable immunodeficiency TCR beta sequences reportedly had fewer deletions and N-nucleotide insertions.

CDR3 size: 14 residues. Germline V gene lookup returns CDR1 SGHDN and CDR2 FVKESK. With 1 base removed from V and 4 bases from J, the gap between germline ends came to 8 bases. CVID subjects were around 15 female and roughly 31 male, aged roughly 8 to 64. Assay: immunoSEQ multiplex PCR; the TCRdb copy retains only in-frame clones and omits some. In total, the table holds approximately 8,800 clones. This clone ranks as medium-sized in terms of frequency. What it recognizes is unknown. Coverage ceases 3 residues before the CDR3 finishes, and the germline J gene fills in the end. V gene TRBV14 combines with J gene TRBJ2-1; tentatively, D is TRBD1 (5 bases). The sequence was obtained from a human donor with common variable immunodeficiency. The specimen sequenced was peripheral blood mononuclear cells. The DNA read from the CDR3 is TGTGCCAGCAGCCAAGGTAACAGGTACAATGAG. Its translation is CASSQGNRYNE. The CDR3 in its entirety is CASSQGNRYNEQFF.